Listed below are T cell receptor beta chains from one sample, sequenced in a study of Ad26.COV2.S vaccination and SARS-CoV-2 variants. The protocol was immunoSEQ multiplex PCR, while the TCRdb copy is restricted to in-frame clones and leaves out a portion. The data show around 400,000 clones, roughly 90% seen once. The specimen comprised peripheral blood, sampled in a trial of Ad26.COV2.S vaccine versus placebo. Every receptor here comes from a person between 18 and 59 years old who received the Ad26.COV2.S COVID-19 vaccine or a placebo. The conserved cysteine and the conserved F or W are not part of the CDR3 here.

>TRBV7-9
ASSLAPRSQVTSGNTIY
>TRBV19
ASSMEVSFYNEQF
>TRBV9
ASSLTSGRASEQY
>TRBV3-1/TRBV3-2
ASSPIFTANYGYT
>TRBV9
ASSVGKTSGYEQY
>TRBV9
ASSVVGFRGDTQY
>TRBV5-1
ASSSGSSYNEQF
>TRBV6-5
ASSAPQPPVYEQY
>TRBV9
ASSVGGHSTDTQY
>TRBV30
AWSALGQGRETQY